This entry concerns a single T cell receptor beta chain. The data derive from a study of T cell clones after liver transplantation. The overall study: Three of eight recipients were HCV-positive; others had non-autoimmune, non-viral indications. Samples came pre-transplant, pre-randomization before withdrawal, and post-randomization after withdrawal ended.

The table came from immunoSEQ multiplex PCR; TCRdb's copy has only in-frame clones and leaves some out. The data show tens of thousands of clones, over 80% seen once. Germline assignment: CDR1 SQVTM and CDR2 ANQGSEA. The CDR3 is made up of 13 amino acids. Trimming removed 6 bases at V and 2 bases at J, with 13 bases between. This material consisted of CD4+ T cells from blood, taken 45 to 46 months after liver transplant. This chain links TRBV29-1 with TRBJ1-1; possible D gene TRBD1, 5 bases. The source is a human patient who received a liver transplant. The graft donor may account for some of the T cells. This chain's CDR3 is CSVQTAGNTEAFF. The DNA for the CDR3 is TGCAGCGTGCAGACAGCGGGCAACACTGAAGCTTTCTTT.